This TCR beta chain derives from a study of post-analysis software for immune sequencing data. General study findings and limits: Controls had significantly higher normalized Chao1 diversity than multiple sclerosis patients. Patients had higher frequencies than controls of about five TRBV segments, including TRBV5-6, TRBV5-1 and TRBV20-1. Strong co-clustering by F measure was evident for samples that had been prepared in the same batch.

Turning to this clonotype: Its antigen is unknown.

V lost 4 bases, J lost 5 bases, and 13 bases stayed unmatched. The germline CDR1 and CDR2 sequences are SGHVS and FNYEAQ. The CDR3 extends over 18 amino acids. TCR beta cDNA libraries included unique molecular identifiers. MiXCR was run by TCRdb on the PCR reads, yielding one entry per CDR3 protein. The repertoire holds a few hundred thousand distinct CDR3 sequences, 36% seen once, with around 4.8% in the top ten. This receptor was obtained from a girl aged 5-17 years with multiple sclerosis. The sequenced material came from blood. The chain couples TRBV7-6 to TRBJ2-1; 11 bases match TRBD2. CDR3: CASSSKTSLAGAHNEQFF. CDR3 sequence (DNA): TGTGCCAGCAGCTCGAAGACCTCACTAGCGGGAGCCCACAATGAGCAGTTCTTC.